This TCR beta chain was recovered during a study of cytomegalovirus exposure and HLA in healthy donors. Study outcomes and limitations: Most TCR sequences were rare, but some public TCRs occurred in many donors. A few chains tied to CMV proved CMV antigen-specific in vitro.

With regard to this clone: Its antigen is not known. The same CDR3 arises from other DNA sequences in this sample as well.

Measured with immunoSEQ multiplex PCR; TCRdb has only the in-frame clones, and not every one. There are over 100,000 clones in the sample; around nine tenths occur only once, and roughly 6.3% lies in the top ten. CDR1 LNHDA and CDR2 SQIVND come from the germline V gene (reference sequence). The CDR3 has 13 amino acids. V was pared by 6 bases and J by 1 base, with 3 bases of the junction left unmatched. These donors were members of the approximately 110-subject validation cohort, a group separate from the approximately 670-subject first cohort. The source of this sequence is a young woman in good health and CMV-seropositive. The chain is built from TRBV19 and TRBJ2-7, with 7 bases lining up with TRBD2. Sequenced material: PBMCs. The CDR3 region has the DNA TGTGCCAGTAGCCCGGGAGGATCCTACGAGCAGTACTTC. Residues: CASSPGGSYEQYF.